A single T cell receptor beta chain is shown here with its context. This clone is considered medium-sized (0.01 to 0.1%). This clone's antigen is unknown. Gene designations and germline sequences in this entry are those of the mouse. The read ends 1 residue shy of where the CDR3 ends; the end is completed using the germline J gene. These data originate in a study of tissue T cells after allogeneic stem cell transplantation (dated by TCRdb to the early 2020s). Background on the whole study: The study profiled TCR beta repertoires in many tissues obtained from research autopsies of patients with and without GVHD, and also in mouse models of GVHD. The human part of the study was a prospective observational study with no blinding and no randomization. Overall study results and their limits: Not many T cell clones showed up in more than one patient, yet clustering based on motifs uncovered repertoire signatures that were shared across patients in a tissue-specific way. Which tissue TCRs were alloreactive or antigen-specific was not determined in the study, and some clones might have been persisting host cells. Within patients, how anatomically similar the tissues were was a key factor in shaping TCR repertoire composition, regardless of disease or transplant status. The patient cohort was small and varied clinically, and sampling depth was recognized as a limitation. In both patients and mice, T cells from blood and spleen covered only a limited part of the TCR repertoire found in tissues.

Unmatched junction bases come to 2, with V trimmed by 4 bases and J by 0 bases. From a lookup of the germline V gene (reference sequence), CDR1 and CDR2 are KGHPV and FQNQEV. Including the terminal cysteine and phenylalanine, the CDR3 comprises 15 residues. Only the CDR3 bases that were read are kept: 42 of them, in frame from base 1. The library came from the immunoSEQ multiplex PCR assay. TCRbeta CDR3 sequencing was performed at survey depth by Adaptive Biotechnologies, and CDR3 sequences, V/J genes, productive frequency and template counts were reported. Amplification of TCR beta CDR3 regions was performed from genomic DNA rather than from RNA. In the original analysis: Jensen-Shannon divergence was used to quantify pairwise repertoire overlap between tissues, with a value of 1 indicating complete divergence and a value of 0 indicating identical repertoires. Based on pairwise JSD values, tissues were grouped by single-linkage agglomerative hierarchical clustering, and the results were shown as dendrograms. All patient samples were analyzed with GLIPH2 using simulation_depth 1000, kmer_min_depth 3 and cdr3_length_cutoff 8, and only groups containing more than two unique CDR3s were kept. A standardized tissue-overlap score was calculated by extrapolating Jaccard GLIPH-group overlap across patients to a standard repertoire size of 1000 clones. Associations of diversity with clinical or experimental variables used linear mixed-effect models with tissue fixed effects and individual random effects. Sourced from immuneACCESS, this table was stored by TCRdb with only in-frame sequences that have V and J called. A share of the clones is absent; for the studies checked, an unresolved V gene accounts for under half, and the remainder has no known explanation. Clone size and the V and J calls come from that table; the DNA yielded D and trimming. The sample records roughly 10,000 clones, 35% to 40% of which are singletons. 1.8% of the sample goes to the ten largest clones.

Per the publication, the time point label means: mouse harvest day 7 after allogeneic transplant. Mouse grafts consisting of 10^7 T-cell-depleted bone marrow cells combined with 10^6 splenic CD5+ T cells were administered by tail vein injection. GVHD in mice was modeled with a major MHC-mismatch B6 (H2b) into BALB/c (H2d) model, and tissues were profiled at day 7 or 14. On day 7 or 14 post-transplant, mouse tissues and retro-orbital blood were harvested with separate sterile tools for each animal, and livers were flushed beforehand. Before genomic DNA isolation with the DNeasy Blood & Tissue Kit, mouse tissues were minced with razor blades in buffered saline.

The chain joins TRBV26 to TRBJ1-4; the central 7 bases match TRBD1. The material sequenced was skin. The TCR originated in a female BALB/c mouse given C57BL/6 T cells with graft-versus-host disease after an allogeneic hematopoietic cell transplant. CDR3 loop: CASSPTGISNERLFF. Incomplete CDR3 DNA: TGTGCCAGCAGTCCGACAGGGATTTCCAACGAAAGATTATTT.